Listed below are T cell receptor beta chains from one sample, sequenced in a study. TCRdb reprocessed the 5' RACE reads via MiXCR and lists one record per CDR3 protein. This sample has 40,000 to 65,000 distinct CDR3 sequences, with about 25% found just once. The source material was tumor-infiltrating naive CD4+ T cells sorted from the breast tumor. These receptors all stem from a female donor with breast cancer. CDR3s include the opening cysteine and the closing phenylalanine or tryptophan. Only some rows state a clone size, as once, few, many or a class for expanded clones.

abundance: -; v_gene: TRBV15; CDR3aa: CATSRAGTGNEQYF
abundance: -; v_gene: TRBV7-9; CDR3aa: CASSLGPGLAHYNEQFF
abundance: many; v_gene: TRBV5-1; CDR3aa: CASSSRGLDQETQYF
abundance: few; v_gene: TRBV11-2; CDR3aa: CASSLVQGGSNSPLHF
abundance: -; v_gene: TRBV5-1; CDR3aa: CASSGGQGMLENGYTF
abundance: few; v_gene: TRBV20-1; CDR3aa: CSARQTGGRGTQYF
abundance: many; v_gene: TRBV20-1; CDR3aa: CSADRALGGNQPQHF
abundance: few; v_gene: TRBV4-3; CDR3aa: CASSQVLGSGYTF
abundance: few; v_gene: TRBV20-1; CDR3aa: CSAIPRGRNQPQHF
abundance: -; v_gene: TRBV24-1; CDR3aa: CATSDRSASGGFYNEQFF
abundance: many; v_gene: TRBV6-5; CDR3aa: CASKRSFAETLHF
abundance: -; v_gene: TRBV11-1; CDR3aa: CASSLSGVGETVFGADTQYF
abundance: -; v_gene: TRBV12-3/TRBV12-4; CDR3aa: CASSFSGRNGYTF
abundance: -; v_gene: TRBV30; CDR3aa: CAWSEEGLAGYTF
abundance: many; v_gene: TRBV6-5; CDR3aa: CASRKAGTENQPQHF
abundance: many; v_gene: TRBV7-9; CDR3aa: CASSLSASGWANEQFF
abundance: -; v_gene: TRBV5-5; CDR3aa: CASNMHSRSADTQYF
abundance: -; v_gene: TRBV10-3; CDR3aa: CAISEPPLTDTQYF
abundance: once; v_gene: TRBV30; CDR3aa: CAWSVHQIRTDTQYF
abundance: few; v_gene: TRBV7-9; CDR3aa: CASSLWTSGNPHEQYF
abundance: -; v_gene: TRBV24-1; CDR3aa: CATGLGGVTDTQYF
abundance: -; v_gene: TRBV21-1; CDR3aa: CASWGQELYEQYF
abundance: -; v_gene: TRBV12-3/TRBV12-4; CDR3aa: CASGPDVSLNTGELFF
abundance: few; v_gene: TRBV20-1; CDR3aa: CSAREGRRYPPVVNNYYYYNEQFF
abundance: -; v_gene: TRBV5-1; CDR3aa: CASSPQGSQETQYF
abundance: many; v_gene: TRBV20-1; CDR3aa: CSPALGRNRYGYTF
abundance: -; v_gene: TRBV5-6; CDR3aa: CASSLSQALRVYEQYF
abundance: -; v_gene: TRBV6-2/TRBV6-3; CDR3aa: CASSPPAGLNSPLHF
abundance: few; v_gene: TRBV7-2; CDR3aa: CASSGVIAEETRYF
abundance: few; v_gene: TRBV6-1; CDR3aa: CASKDSNSPLHF
abundance: -; v_gene: TRBV28; CDR3aa: CASRPGQLNTEAFF
abundance: -; v_gene: TRBV7-2; CDR3aa: CASRPDGGTQYF
abundance: -; v_gene: TRBV20-1; CDR3aa: CSAIPLAGPTDTQYF
abundance: -; v_gene: TRBV10-3; CDR3aa: CASRGTEINSPLHF
abundance: few; v_gene: TRBV28; CDR3aa: CASSLTSGRAGRGNEQFF
abundance: few; v_gene: TRBV12-3/TRBV12-4; CDR3aa: CASSFVGGANQPQHF
abundance: -; v_gene: TRBV20-1; CDR3aa: CSATLFGASGSPDEQFF
abundance: few; v_gene: TRBV7-2; CDR3aa: CASSLVGPGLGRHYEQYF
abundance: -; v_gene: TRBV24-1; CDR3aa: CATSDTRTDSYEQYF
abundance: once; v_gene: TRBV7-9; CDR3aa: CASSLEGLAHEQYF
abundance: many; v_gene: TRBV5-1; CDR3aa: CASSLVLDRRRDEQYF
abundance: few; v_gene: TRBV20-1; CDR3aa: CSARAERELAKNIQYF
abundance: many; v_gene: TRBV6-2/TRBV6-3; CDR3aa: CASSPGALGTEAFF
abundance: -; v_gene: TRBV5-1; CDR3aa: CASHREGGEASF